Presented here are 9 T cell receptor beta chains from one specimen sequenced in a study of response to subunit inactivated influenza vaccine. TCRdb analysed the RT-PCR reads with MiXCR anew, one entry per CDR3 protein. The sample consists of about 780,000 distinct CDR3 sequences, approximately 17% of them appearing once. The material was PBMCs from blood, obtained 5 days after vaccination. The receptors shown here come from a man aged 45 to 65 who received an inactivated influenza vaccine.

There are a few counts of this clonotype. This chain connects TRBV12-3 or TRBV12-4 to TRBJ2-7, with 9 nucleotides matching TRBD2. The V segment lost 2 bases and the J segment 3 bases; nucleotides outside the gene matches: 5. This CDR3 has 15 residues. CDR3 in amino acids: CASSLSLAGIYEQYF. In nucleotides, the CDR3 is TGTGCCAGCAGTTTAAGTCTAGCGGGGATCTACGAGCAGTACTTC.

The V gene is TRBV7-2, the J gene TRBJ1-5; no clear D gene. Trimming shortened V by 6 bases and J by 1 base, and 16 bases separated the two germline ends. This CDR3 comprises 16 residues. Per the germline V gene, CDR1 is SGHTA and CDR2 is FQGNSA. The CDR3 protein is CASRPSGVISNQPQHF. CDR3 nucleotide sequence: TGTGCCAGCAGACCTTCAGGAGTAATCAGCAATCAGCCCCAGCATTTT.

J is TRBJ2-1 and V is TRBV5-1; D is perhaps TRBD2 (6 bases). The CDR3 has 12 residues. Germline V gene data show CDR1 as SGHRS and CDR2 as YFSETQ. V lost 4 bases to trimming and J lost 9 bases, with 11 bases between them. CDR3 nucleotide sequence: TGCGCCAGCAGCCCGGGGAGGCTTGAGCAGTTCTTC. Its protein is CASSPGRLEQFF. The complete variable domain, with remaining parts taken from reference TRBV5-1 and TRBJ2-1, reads KAGVTQTPRYLIKTRGQQVTLSCSPISGHRSVSWYQQTPGQGLQFLFEYFSETQRNKGNFPGRFSGRQFSNSRSEMNVSTLELGDSALYLCASSPGRLEQFFGPGTRLTVL.

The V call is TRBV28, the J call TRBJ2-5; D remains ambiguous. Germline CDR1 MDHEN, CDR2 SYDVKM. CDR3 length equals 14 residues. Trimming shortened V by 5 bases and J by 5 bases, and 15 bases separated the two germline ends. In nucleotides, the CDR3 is TGTGCCAGCAGTAGTCAGCAGCCCGGGGAGACCCAGTACTTC. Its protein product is CASSSQQPGETQYF.

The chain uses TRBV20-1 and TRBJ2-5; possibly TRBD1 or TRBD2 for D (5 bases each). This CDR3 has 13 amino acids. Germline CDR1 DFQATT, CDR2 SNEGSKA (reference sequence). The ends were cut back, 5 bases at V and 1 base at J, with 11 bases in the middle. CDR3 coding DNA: TGCAGTGCTGACCGGGACGTCCAAGAGACCCAGTACTTC. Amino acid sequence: CSADRDVQETQYF.

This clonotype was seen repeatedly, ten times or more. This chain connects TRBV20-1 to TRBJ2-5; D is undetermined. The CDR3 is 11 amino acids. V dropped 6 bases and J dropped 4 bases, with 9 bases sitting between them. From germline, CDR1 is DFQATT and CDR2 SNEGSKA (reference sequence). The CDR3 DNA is TGCAGTGCCCGGACCCTAGAGACCCAGTACTTC. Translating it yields CSARTLETQYF.

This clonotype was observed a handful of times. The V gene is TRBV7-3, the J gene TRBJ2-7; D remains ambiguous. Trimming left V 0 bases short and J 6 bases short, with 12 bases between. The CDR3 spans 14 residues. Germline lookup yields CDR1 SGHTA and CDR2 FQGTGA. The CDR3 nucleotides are TGTGCCAGCAGCTTAACGAGGCAGAGTGTCGAGCAGTACTTC. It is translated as CASSLTRQSVEQYF.

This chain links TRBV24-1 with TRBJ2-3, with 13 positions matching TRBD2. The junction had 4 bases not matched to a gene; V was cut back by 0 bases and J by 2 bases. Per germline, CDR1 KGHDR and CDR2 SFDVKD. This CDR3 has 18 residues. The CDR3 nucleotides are TGTGCCACCAGTGATTTGGCGGGACTAGCGGGACTCACAGATACGCAGTATTTT. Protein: CATSDLAGLAGLTDTQYF.

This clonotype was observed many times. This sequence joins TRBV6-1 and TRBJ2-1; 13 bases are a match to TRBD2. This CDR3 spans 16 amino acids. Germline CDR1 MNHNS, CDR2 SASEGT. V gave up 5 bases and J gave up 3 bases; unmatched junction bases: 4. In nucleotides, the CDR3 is TGTGCCAGCAGTCGAACTAGCGGGGGGGTCTACAATGAGCAGTTCTTC. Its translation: CASSRTSGGVYNEQFF.